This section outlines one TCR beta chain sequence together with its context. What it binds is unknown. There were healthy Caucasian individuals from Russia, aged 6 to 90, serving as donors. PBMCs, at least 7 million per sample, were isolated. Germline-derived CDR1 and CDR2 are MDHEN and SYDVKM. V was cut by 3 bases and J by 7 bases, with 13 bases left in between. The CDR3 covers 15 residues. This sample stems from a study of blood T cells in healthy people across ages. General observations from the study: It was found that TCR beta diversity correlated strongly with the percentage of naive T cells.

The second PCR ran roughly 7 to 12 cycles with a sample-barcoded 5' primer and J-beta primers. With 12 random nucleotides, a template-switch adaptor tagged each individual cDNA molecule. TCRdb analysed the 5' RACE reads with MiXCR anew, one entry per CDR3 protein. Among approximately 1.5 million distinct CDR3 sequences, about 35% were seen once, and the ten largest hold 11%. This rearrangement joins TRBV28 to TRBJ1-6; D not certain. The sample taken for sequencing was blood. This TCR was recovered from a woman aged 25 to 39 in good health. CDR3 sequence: CASSFLRSVNSPLHF. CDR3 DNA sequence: TGTGCCAGCAGTTTTTTAAGATCGGTGAATTCACCCCTCCACTTT.